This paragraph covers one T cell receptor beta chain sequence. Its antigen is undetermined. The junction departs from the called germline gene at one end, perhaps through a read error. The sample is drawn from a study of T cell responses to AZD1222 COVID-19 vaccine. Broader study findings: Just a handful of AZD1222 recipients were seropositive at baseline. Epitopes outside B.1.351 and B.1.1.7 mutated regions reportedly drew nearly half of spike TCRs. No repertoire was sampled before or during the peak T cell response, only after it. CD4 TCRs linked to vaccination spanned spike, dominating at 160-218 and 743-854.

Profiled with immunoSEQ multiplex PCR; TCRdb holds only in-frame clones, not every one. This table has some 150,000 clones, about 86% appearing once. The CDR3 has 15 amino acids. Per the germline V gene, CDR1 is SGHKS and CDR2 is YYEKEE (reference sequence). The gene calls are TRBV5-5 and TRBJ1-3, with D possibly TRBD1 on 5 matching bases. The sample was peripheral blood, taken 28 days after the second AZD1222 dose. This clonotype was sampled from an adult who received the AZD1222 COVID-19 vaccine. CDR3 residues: CAGPGRTSSGNTIYF. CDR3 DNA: TGCGCCGGTCCGGGACGGACGAGCTCTGGAAACACCATATATTTT.